Sequencing of this T cell receptor beta chain was carried out in a study of blood T cell repertoires in COVID-19. Overall study: Collection of acute and convalescent COVID-19 samples took place in the United States, Italy and Spain.

Unmatched junction bases numbered 7, after V lost 4 bases and J lost 6 bases. Germline assignment: CDR1 LGHNA and CDR2 YNFKEQ. The CDR3 has 14 residues. The study recruited people aged about 18 to 95 years across approximately 24 US areas. This table comes from immunoSEQ multiplex PCR, and its TCRdb copy is limited to in-frame clones, with some not included. This sample has roughly 280,000 clones, with 88% found just once. In its sample, this clone was seen once. The source of this sequence is a woman aged 45-65 years who had recovered from COVID-19. This sequence joins TRBV4-2 and TRBJ2-3; the match to TRBD2 covers 7 bases. Sequencing was performed on PBMCs or T cells enriched from blood (not recorded which). This chain's CDR3 is CASSPGLVGDTQYF. CDR3 coding DNA: TGTGCCAGCAGCCCTGGACTAGTTGGGGATACGCAGTATTTT.